This TCR beta chain was sequenced for a study of OX40 agonist ivuxolimab in advanced cancers. Libraries were prepared by immunoSEQ multiplex PCR; TCRdb keeps only in-frame clonotypes and omits some of them. The profile shows tens of thousands of clones, roughly 84% of them singletons. The TCR was taken from an adult with an advanced solid tumor such as melanoma, head and neck, liver or kidney cancer. The sequenced sample was CD4+ or CD8+ T cells sorted from blood, obtained in a trial of the OX40 agonist ivuxolimab.

The CDR3 loop reads CASSPGVGYEQYF. The CDR3 DNA reads TGTGCCAGCAGTCCAGGGGTGGGCTACGAGCAGTACTTC. The V call is TRBV5-6, the J call TRBJ2-7; weak D call: TRBD1 (6 bases). Germline CDR1 and CDR2: SGHDT and YYEEEE. The CDR3 runs 13 residues. Deletions cut 5 bases from V and 3 bases from J, with 12 bases between. The whole variable domain, filled in from reference TRBV5-6 and TRBJ2-7, reads DAGVTQSPTHLIKTRGQQVTLRCSPKSGHDTVSWYQQALGQGPQFIFQYYEEEERQRGNFPDRFSGHQFPNYSSELNVNALLLGDSALYLCASSPGVGYEQYFGPGTRLTVT.